Below, 22 T cell receptor beta chains from the same sample are listed, as sequenced in a study of cytomegalovirus exposure and HLA in healthy donors. A multiplex PCR was run with 60 Vbeta primers and 13 Jbeta primers. Sequenced by immunoSEQ multiplex PCR; TCRdb stores in-frame clones only, minus some. The sample lists some 100,000 clones; approximately 71% were seen once. The sample taken for sequencing was PBMCs. These receptors came from a woman aged 18-35 years in good health and CMV-seropositive.

In this sample, this clone turned up once. The chain has TRBV18 and TRBJ2-5, with D uncertain. The germline V gene has CDR1 KGHSH and CDR2 LQKENI. V was shortened by 3 bases and J by 5 bases, with 10 bases between the two germline ends. This CDR3 has 13 residues. The CDR3 nucleotides read TGTGCCAGCTCACCTGCGCCTTGGGAGACCCAGTACTTC. This codes for CASSPAPWETQYF.

This clone was observed once. This rearrangement joins TRBV6-6 to TRBJ1-1; D remains ambiguous. V lost 0 bases, J lost 6 bases, and 8 bases lay in between. Looked up from germline, CDR1 is MNHNY and CDR2 is SVGAGI (reference sequence). This CDR3 comprises 13 residues. Written as DNA, the CDR3 is TGTGCCAGCAGTTACTCTCTGAGGGCTGAAGCTTTCTTT. Translation: CASSYSLRAEAFF.

This rearrangement joins TRBV10-1 to TRBJ2-7; 11 positions match TRBD2. Trimming removed 4 bases from V and 6 bases from J; junction bases left unmatched: 5. CDR3 length equals 14 residues. CDR1 and CDR2 from the germline V gene are WNHNN and SYGVQD (reference sequence). CDR3 sequence (DNA): TGCGCCAGCAGTGTTTTAGCGGGGGGGGGCGAGCAGTACTTC. It specifies CASSVLAGGGEQYF.

The genes are TRBV27 and TRBJ1-5; D gene ambiguous. This CDR3 region has 14 residues. CDR1 and CDR2 from the germline V gene are MNHEY and SMNVEV (reference sequence). V lost 5 bases to trimming and J lost 0 bases, with 8 bases between them. For the CDR3, the DNA is TGTGCCAGCAGTGGAGGTTATAGCAATCAGCCCCAGCATTTT. Protein product: CASSGGYSNQPQHF.

There are a few counts of this clone. The genes are TRBV6-1 and TRBJ1-5; tentative D call: TRBD1 (5 bases). The CDR3 contains 14 residues. Trimming shortened V by 2 bases and J by 9 bases, and 14 bases separated the two germline ends. Germline V gives CDR1 MNHNS, CDR2 SASEGT. The CDR3 loop reads CASSERRGTGPQHF. The CDR3 DNA reads as TGTGCCAGCAGTGAAAGGCGGGGGACGGGGCCCCAGCATTTT.

V gene TRBV4-1 combines with J gene TRBJ1-6; possibly TRBD1 for D (5 bases). The CDR3 contains 14 residues. Trimming shortened V by 4 bases and J by 4 bases, and 8 bases separated the two germline ends. Germline V gives CDR1 MGHRA, CDR2 YSYEKL. This CDR3 reads CASSPGTYNSPLHF. CDR3 in DNA: TGCGCCAGCAGCCCTGGGACTTATAATTCACCCCTCCACTTT.

V is TRBV7-2 and J is TRBJ2-3; TRBD2 is a possible D gene (6 bases). Germline V gives CDR1 SGHTA, CDR2 FQGNSA. Trimming took off 3 bases at V and 6 bases at J, with 10 bases between the two ends. The CDR3 spans 13 residues. The CDR3, as DNA: TGTGCCAGCAGCTTTACGGGGGAGGATACGCAGTATTTT. Protein product: CASSFTGEDTQYF. Full variable domain (missing parts from reference TRBV7-2 and TRBJ2-3): GAGVSQSPSNKVTEKGKDVELRCDPISGHTALYWYRQSLGQGLEFLIYFQGNSAPDKSGLPSDRFSAERTGGSVSTLTIQRTQQEDSAVYLCASSFTGEDTQYFGPGTRLTVL.

This clone turned up a few times. This chain's CDR3 is CASSFWRGGGTDTQYF. The CDR3 region has the DNA TGTGCCAGCAGCTTTTGGCGGGGTGGAGGCACAGATACGCAGTATTTT. The chain recombines TRBV5-4 with TRBJ2-3; a possible D gene is TRBD2 (6 bases). Trimming pared 2 bases from V and 1 base from J, leaving 14 bases between. The length of the CDR3 is 16 residues. The V gene's germline CDR1 is SGHNT and CDR2 YYREEE (reference sequence).

The chain combines TRBV30 with TRBJ2-2; the D is unclear. V gave up 2 bases and J gave up 5 bases, with 6 bases separating them. The CDR3 totals 12 residues. Per germline, CDR1 GTSNPN and CDR2 SVGIG (reference sequence). The CDR3 DNA reads TGTGCCTGGAGTTACGGGACCGGGGAGCTGTTTTTT. Encoded protein: CAWSYGTGELFF.

This chain connects TRBV19 to TRBJ1-3; D is undetermined. Trimming took off 5 bases at V and 2 bases at J, with 10 bases between the two ends. CDR1 LNHDA and CDR2 SQIVND come from the germline V gene (reference sequence). The CDR3 is 14 residues long. CDR3 sequence: CASSLGGPGNTIYF. CDR3 DNA sequence: TGTGCCAGTAGTTTAGGAGGTCCTGGAAACACCATATATTTT.

The chain has TRBV7-9 and TRBJ2-1; 9 bases fit TRBD1. The J segment lost 6 bases and the V segment lost 5 bases, leaving 8 bases of the junction unmatched. From germline, CDR1 is SEHNR and CDR2 FQNEAQ (reference sequence). The length of the CDR3 is 15 residues. CDR3 amino acids: CASSETGGAFNEQFF. The CDR3, as DNA: TGTGCCAGCAGCGAAACAGGGGGCGCGTTCAATGAGCAGTTCTTC. Full variable domain (rest looked up from reference TRBV7-9 and TRBJ2-1): DTGVSQNPRHKITKRGQNVTFRCDPISEHNRLYWYRQTLGQGPEFLTYFQNEAQLEKSRLLSDRFSAERPKGSFSTLEIQRTEQGDSAMYLCASSETGGAFNEQFFGPGTRLTVL.

The chain couples TRBV30 to TRBJ1-4; D remains unclear. The CDR3 consists of 15 residues. The V and J ends lost 3 bases and 1 base respectively, with 12 bases between them. CDR1 is GTSNPN and CDR2 is SVGIG in the germline V gene (reference sequence). CDR3 nucleotides: TGTGCCTGGAGCGGCGGGCGGGGAACTAATGAAAAACTGTTTTTT. Translated, it gives CAWSGGRGTNEKLFF.

This clone was counted between two and nine times. The chain joins TRBV28 to TRBJ2-7; D might be TRBD2 (5 bases). CDR3 length: 13 residues. The V end was cut by 6 bases, the J end by 3 bases, with 12 bases between. CDR1 is MDHEN, CDR2 SYDVKM, per germline. This chain's CDR3 is CASSEAGGYEQYF. The CDR3 nucleotides read TGTGCCAGCAGCGAGGCGGGCGGCTACGAGCAGTACTTC.

The chain recombines TRBV19 with TRBJ2-1; 9 bases align to TRBD2. Germline-derived CDR1 and CDR2 are LNHDA and SQIVND (reference sequence). This CDR3 is built from 16 residues. V was clipped by 5 bases and J by 0 bases; unmatched bases: 5. CDR3 DNA sequence: TGTGCCAGTAGTCCTAGCGGGACTTTCTCCTACAATGAGCAGTTCTTC. Its translation: CASSPSGTFSYNEQFF.

This clone was seen more than once but under ten times. The V and J genes are TRBV27 and TRBJ1-5; D perhaps matches TRBD1 (5 bases). The germline gives CDR1 MNHEY, CDR2 SMNVEV (reference sequence). The length of the CDR3 is 14 residues. V was trimmed by 6 bases and J by 6 bases, leaving 15 bases between them. The CDR3 DNA reads TGTGCCAGCAGCGTAGCGGGGGGGGTTCAGCCCCAGCATTTT. Amino acid sequence: CASSVAGGVQPQHF.

This clone is a singleton in its sample. The chain joins TRBV7-9 to TRBJ2-7; TRBD2 matches at 7 bases. Germline V CDR1 and CDR2: SEHNR, FQNEAQ (reference sequence). The CDR3 contains 15 residues. The V and J ends lost 5 bases and 0 bases, in that order; junction bases with no gene match: 7. As DNA, the CDR3 is TGTGCCAGCAGCCCGCTGGGGGGGAGCTCCTACGAGCAGTACTTC. Its protein product is CASSPLGGSSYEQYF.

This sequence joins TRBV2 and TRBJ2-6; TRBD2 is a possible D gene (7 bases). Germline V gene sequence: CDR1 SNHLY, CDR2 FYNNEI. The V and J ends lost 2 bases and 1 base respectively, with 18 bases between them. The CDR3 totals 19 residues. CDR3 in DNA: TGTGCCAGCAGTGAATTGGGGGGGGGCCTTTTTTCTGGGGCCAACGTCCTGACTTTC. Translating gives CASSELGGGLFSGANVLTF.

The sample holds a few counts of this clone. This sequence joins TRBV2 and TRBJ1-4; D call uncertain. Germline values: CDR1 SNHLY, CDR2 FYNNEI. With 10 bases removed from V and 7 bases from J, the gap between germline ends came to 16 bases. CDR3 length: 13 residues. The DNA of the CDR3 is TGTGCCACCGAGGGAGGTGTCGGTGAAAAACTGTTTTTT. Its protein product is CATEGGVGEKLFF. The full variable domain, its missing parts supplied by reference TRBV2 and TRBJ1-4, is EPEVTQTPSHQVTQMGQEVILRCVPISNHLYFYWYRQILGQKVEFLVSFYNNEISEKSEIFDDQFSVERPDGSNFTLKIRSTKLEDSAMYFCATEGGVGEKLFFGSGTQLSVL.

The table lists this clone with a few counts. V usage is TRBV6-6 and J usage is TRBJ1-3; D may be TRBD1 (6 bases). V lost 11 bases and J lost 0, with 11 bases in between. CDR1 and CDR2 (germline): MNHNY, SVGAGI (reference sequence). The CDR3 is 13 amino acids. The CDR3 nucleotides read TGTGCCTCTACAGGGCCCTCTGGAAACACCATATATTTT. As protein: CASTGPSGNTIYF.

This clone came up once. J is TRBJ2-3 and V is TRBV6-4, with TRBD1 matching over 8 bases. V was pared by 3 bases and J by 3 bases, with 2 bases of the junction left unmatched. This CDR3 contains 14 residues. Germline V gene sequence: CDR1 MRHNA, CDR2 SNTAGT. Here the CDR3 reads CASSETGDTDTQYF. CDR3 DNA: TGTGCCAGCAGTGAGACAGGGGATACAGATACGCAGTATTTT.

The chain uses TRBV30 and TRBJ2-3; D perhaps matches TRBD2 (5 bases). Germline V gives CDR1 GTSNPN, CDR2 SVGIG (reference sequence). V was trimmed by 3 bases and J by 5 bases, leaving 21 bases between them. The CDR3 is 16 amino acids. CDR3 nucleotide sequence: TGTGCCTGGAGCCAACGCCCCGCTTTGGGGAGAGATACGCAGTATTTT. Translating it yields CAWSQRPALGRDTQYF.

The sample holds a few counts of this clone. The rearrangement links TRBV27 to TRBJ2-7; D might be TRBD2 (6 bases). CDR1 and CDR2 (germline): MNHEY, SMNVEV (reference sequence). V lost 2 bases and J lost 2, with 22 bases in between. The CDR3 spans 18 residues. CDR3 bases: TGTGCCAGCAGTTTACAGTCCCCGTGGGGACTTAAAACCTACGAGCAGTACTTC. Its translation: CASSLQSPWGLKTYEQYF.